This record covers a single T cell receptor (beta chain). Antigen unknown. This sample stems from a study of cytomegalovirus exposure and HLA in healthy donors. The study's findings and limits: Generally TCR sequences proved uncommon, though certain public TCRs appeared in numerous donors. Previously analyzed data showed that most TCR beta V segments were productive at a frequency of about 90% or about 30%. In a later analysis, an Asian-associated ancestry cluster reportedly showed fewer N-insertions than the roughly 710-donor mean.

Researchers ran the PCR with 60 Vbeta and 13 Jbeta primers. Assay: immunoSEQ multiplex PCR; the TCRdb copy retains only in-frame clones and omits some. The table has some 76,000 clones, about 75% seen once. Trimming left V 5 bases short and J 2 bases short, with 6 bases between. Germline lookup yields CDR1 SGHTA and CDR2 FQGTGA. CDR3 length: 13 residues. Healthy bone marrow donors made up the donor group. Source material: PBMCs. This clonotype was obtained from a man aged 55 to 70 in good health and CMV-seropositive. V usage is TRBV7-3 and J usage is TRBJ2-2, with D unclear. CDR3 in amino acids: CASSPINTGELFF. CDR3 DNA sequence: TGTGCCAGCAGCCCAATTAACACCGGGGAGCTGTTTTTT.